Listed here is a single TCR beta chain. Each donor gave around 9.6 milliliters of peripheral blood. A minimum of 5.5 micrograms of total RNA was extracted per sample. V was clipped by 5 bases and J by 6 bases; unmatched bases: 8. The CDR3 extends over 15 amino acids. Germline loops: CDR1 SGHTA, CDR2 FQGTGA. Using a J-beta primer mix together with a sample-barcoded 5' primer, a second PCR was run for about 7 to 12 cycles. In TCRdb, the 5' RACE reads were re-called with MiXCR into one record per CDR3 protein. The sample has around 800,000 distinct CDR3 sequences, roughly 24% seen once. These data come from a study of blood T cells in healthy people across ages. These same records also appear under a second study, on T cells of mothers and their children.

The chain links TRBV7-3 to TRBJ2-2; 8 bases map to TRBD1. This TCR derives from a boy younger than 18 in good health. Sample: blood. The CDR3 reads CASSPRGQGAGELFF. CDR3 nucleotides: TGTGCCAGCAGCCCAAGAGGACAGGGTGCCGGGGAGCTGTTTTTT.